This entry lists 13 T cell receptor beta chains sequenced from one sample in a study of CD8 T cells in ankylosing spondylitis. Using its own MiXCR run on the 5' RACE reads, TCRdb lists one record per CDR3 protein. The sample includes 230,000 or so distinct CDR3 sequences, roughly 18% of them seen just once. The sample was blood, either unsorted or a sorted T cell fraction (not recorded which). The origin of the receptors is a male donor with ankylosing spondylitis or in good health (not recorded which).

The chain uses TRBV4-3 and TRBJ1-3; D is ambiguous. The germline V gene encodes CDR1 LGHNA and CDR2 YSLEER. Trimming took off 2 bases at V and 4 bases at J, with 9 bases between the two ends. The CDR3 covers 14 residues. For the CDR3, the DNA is TGCGCCAGCAGCCAACCCGGACTGGGAAACACCATATATTTT. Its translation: CASSQPGLGNTIYF.

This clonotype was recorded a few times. The CDR3 nucleotides are TGTGCCATCCCCCAGCGGGAGGGTAAATACGAGCAGTACTTC. This encodes CAIPQREGKYEQYF. V usage is TRBV7-9 and J usage is TRBJ2-7; 10 bases line up with TRBD2. The CDR3 consists of 14 residues. J lost 4 bases, V lost 10 bases, and 10 bases had no gene match. Germline-derived CDR1 and CDR2 are SEHNR and FQNEAQ (reference sequence).

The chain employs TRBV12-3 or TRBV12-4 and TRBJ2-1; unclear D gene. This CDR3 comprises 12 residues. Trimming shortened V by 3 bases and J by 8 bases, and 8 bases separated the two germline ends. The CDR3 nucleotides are TGTGCCAGCAGTTTCGTGGCGGATGAGCAGTTCTTC. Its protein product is CASSFVADEQFF.

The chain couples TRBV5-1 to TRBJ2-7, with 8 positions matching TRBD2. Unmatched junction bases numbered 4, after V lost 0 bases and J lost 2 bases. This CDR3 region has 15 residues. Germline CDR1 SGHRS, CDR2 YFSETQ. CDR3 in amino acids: CASSLDSGNPYEQYF. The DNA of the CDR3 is TGCGCCAGCAGCTTGGATAGCGGGAATCCCTACGAGCAGTACTTC.

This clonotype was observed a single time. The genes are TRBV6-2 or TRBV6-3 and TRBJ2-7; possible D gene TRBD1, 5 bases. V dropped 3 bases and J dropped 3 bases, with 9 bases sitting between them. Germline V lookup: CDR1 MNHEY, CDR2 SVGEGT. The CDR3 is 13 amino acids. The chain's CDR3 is CASSYVRDYEQYF. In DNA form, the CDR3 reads TGTGCCAGCAGTTATGTCAGGGACTACGAGCAGTACTTC.

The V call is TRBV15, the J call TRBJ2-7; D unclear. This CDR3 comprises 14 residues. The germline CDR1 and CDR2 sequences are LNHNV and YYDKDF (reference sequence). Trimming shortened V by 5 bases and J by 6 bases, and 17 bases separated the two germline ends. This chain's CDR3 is CATSLVRASGEQYF. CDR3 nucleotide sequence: TGTGCCACCAGCCTTGTCCGGGCCTCGGGCGAGCAGTACTTC.

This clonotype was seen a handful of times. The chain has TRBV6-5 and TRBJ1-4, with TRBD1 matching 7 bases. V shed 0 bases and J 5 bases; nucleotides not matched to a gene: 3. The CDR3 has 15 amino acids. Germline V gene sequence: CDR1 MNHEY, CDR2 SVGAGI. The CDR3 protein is CASSYSGGPNEKLFF. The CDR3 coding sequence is TGTGCCAGCAGTTACTCAGGGGGCCCGAATGAAAAACTGTTTTTT.

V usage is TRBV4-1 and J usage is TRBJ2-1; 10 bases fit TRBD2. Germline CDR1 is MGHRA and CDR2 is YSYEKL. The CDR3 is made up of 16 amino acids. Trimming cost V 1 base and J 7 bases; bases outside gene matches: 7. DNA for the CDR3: TGCGCCAGCAGCCAAGCTAGCGGGAGCTTCCGAAATGAGCAGTTCTTC. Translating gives CASSQASGSFRNEQFF.

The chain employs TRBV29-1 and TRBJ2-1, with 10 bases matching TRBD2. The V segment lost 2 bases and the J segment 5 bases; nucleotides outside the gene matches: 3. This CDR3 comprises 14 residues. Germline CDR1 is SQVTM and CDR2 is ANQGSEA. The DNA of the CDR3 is TGCAGCGTTGAACTAGCGGGAGCGCACAATGAGCAGTTCTTC. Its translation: CSVELAGAHNEQFF.

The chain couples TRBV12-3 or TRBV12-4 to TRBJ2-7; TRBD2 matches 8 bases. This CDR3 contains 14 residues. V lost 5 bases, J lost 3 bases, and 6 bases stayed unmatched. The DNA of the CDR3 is TGTGCCAGCAGTCAAGCTCTAGCGGGCTACGAGCAGTACTTC. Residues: CASSQALAGYEQYF.

CDR3 nucleotide sequence: TGTGCCAGCAGTTGGGGCAGCGATCAGCCCCAGCATTTT. Residues: CASSWGSDQPQHF. The V gene is TRBV12-3 or TRBV12-4, the J gene TRBJ1-5, with D perhaps matching TRBD1 (5 bases). V was pared by 4 bases and J by 5 bases, with 9 bases between. The CDR3 has 13 residues.

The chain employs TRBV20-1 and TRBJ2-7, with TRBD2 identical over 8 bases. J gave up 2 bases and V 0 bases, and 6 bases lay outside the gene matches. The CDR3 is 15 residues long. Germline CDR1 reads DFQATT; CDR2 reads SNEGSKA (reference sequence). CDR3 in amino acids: CSARELAGDTYEQYF. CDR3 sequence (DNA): TGCAGTGCTAGAGAGCTAGCGGGCGATACCTACGAGCAGTACTTC.

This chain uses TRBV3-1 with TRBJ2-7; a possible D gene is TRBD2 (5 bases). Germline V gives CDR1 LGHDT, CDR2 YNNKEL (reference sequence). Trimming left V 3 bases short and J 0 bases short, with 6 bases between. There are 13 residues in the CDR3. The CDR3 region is CASSHDYSYEQYF. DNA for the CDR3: TGTGCCAGCAGCCATGACTACTCCTACGAGCAGTACTTC.